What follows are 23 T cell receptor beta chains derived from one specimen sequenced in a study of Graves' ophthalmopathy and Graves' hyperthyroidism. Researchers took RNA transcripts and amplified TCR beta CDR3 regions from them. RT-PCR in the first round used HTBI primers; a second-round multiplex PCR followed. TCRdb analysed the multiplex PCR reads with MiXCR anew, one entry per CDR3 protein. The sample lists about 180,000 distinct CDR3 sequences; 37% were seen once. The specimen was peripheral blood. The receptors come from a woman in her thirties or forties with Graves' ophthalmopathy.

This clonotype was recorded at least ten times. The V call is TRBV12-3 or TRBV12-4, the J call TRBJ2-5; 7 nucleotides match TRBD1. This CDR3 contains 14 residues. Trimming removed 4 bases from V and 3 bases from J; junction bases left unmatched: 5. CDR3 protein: CASSSGQGEETQYF. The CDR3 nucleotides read TGTGCCAGCAGTTCAGGGCAGGGGGAAGAGACCCAGTACTTC.

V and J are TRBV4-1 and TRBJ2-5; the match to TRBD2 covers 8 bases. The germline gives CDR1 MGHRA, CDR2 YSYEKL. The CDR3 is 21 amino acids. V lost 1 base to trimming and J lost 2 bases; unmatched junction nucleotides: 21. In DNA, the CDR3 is TGCGCCAGCAGCCAAGTTGATGTGCTAGCGGGCATGAACGCGGGGCAAGAGACCCAGTACTTC. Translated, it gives CASSQVDVLAGMNAGQETQYF.

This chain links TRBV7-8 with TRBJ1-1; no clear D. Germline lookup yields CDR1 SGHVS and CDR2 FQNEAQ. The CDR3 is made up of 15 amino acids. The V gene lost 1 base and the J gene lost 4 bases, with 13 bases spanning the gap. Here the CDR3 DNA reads TGTGCCAGCAGCTTAGTCCCAGTCTCGAGCACTGAAGCTTTCTTT. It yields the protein CASSLVPVSSTEAFF.

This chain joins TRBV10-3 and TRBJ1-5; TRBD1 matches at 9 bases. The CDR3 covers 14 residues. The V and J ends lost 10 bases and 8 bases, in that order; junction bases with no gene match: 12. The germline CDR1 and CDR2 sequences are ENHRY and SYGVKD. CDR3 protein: CATRGTGGAEPQHF. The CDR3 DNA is TGTGCCACCAGGGGTACAGGGGGCGCGGAGCCCCAGCATTTT.

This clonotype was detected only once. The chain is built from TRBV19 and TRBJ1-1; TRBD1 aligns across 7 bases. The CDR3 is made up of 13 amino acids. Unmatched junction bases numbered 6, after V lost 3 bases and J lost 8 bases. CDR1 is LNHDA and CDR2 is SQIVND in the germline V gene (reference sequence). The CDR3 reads CASSMRSDREAFF. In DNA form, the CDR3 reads TGTGCCAGTAGTATGAGGTCGGACAGGGAAGCTTTCTTT.

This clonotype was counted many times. The CDR3 DNA is TGTGCCACAACCGGGACAGCGACTAACTATGGCTACACCTTC. Translation gives CATTGTATNYGYTF. The chain employs TRBV19 and TRBJ1-2, with 7 bases identical to TRBD1. The V segment lost 10 bases and the J segment 0 bases; nucleotides outside the gene matches: 8. The CDR3 is 14 amino acids. CDR1 is LNHDA, CDR2 SQIVND, per germline (reference sequence).

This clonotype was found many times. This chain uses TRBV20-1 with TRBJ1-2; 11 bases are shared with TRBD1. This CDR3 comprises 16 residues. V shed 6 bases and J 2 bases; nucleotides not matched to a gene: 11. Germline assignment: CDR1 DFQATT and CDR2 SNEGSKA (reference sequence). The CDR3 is CSADHTRDRGNYGYTF. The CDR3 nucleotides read TGCAGTGCGGACCACACTCGGGACAGGGGGAACTATGGCTACACCTTC.

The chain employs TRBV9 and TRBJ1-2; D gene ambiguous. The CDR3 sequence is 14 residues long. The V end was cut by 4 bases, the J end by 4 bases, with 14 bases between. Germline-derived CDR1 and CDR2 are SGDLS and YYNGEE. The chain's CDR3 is CASSFYSRPYGYTF. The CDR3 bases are TGTGCCAGCAGCTTCTACAGCCGACCCTATGGCTACACCTTC. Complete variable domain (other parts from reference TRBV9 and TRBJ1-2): DSGVTQTPKHLITATGQRVTLRCSPRSGDLSVYWYQQSLDQGLQFLIQYYNGEERAKGNILERFSAQQFPDLHSELNLSSLELGDSALYFCASSFYSRPYGYTFGSGTRLTVV.

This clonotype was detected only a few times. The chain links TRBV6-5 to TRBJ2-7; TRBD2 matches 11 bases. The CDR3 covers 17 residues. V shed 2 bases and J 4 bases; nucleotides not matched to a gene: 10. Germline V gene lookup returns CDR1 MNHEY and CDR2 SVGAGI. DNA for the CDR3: TGTGCCAGCAGTTACCGGCTAGCGGGGGGCCCTGGATACGAGCAGTACTTC. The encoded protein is CASSYRLAGGPGYEQYF.

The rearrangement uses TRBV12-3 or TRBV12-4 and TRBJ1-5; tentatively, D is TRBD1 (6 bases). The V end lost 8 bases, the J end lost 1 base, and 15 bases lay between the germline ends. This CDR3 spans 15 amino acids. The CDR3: CASRGGVWSNQPQHF. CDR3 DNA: TGTGCCAGCCGGGGGGGCGTTTGGAGCAATCAGCCCCAGCATTTT.

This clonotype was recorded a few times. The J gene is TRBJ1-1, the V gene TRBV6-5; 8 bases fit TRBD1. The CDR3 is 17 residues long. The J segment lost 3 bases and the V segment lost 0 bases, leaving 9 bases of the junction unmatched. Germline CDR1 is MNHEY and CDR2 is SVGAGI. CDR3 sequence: CASSYSSVDREDTEAFF. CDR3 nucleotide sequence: TGTGCCAGCAGTTACTCCTCTGTGGACAGGGAAGACACTGAAGCTTTCTTT.

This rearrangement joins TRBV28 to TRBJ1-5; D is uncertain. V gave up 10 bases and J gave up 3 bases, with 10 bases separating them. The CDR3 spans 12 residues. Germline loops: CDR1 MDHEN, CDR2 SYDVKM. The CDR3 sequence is CAIQDPNQPQHF. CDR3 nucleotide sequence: TGTGCCATCCAGGATCCCAATCAGCCCCAGCATTTT.

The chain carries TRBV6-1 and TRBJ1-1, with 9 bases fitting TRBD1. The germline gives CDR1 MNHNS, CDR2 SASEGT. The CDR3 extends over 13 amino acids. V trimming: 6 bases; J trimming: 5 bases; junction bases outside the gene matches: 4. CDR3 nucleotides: TGTGCCAGCAGGAGGGACAGGGCTACTGAAGCTTTCTTT. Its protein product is CASRRDRATEAFF.

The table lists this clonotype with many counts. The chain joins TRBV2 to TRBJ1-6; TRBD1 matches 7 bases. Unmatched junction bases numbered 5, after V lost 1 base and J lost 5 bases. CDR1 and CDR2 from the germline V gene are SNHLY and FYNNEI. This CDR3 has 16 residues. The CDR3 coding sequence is TGTGCCAGCAGTGAAGTGGGGACAGTTAATAATTCACCCCTCCACTTT. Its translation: CASSEVGTVNNSPLHF. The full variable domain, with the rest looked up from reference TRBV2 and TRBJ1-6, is EPEVTQTPSHQVTQMGQEVILRCVPISNHLYFYWYRQILGQKVEFLVSFYNNEISEKSEIFDDQFSVERPDGSNFTLKIRSTKLEDSAMYFCASSEVGTVNNSPLHFGNGTRLTVT.

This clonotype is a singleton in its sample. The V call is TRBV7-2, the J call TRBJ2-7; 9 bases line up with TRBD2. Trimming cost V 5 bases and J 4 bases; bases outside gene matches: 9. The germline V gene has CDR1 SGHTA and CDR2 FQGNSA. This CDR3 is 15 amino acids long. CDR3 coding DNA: TGTGCCAGCAGCGTAGGCGGCGGGGGGGGATACGAGCAGTACTTC. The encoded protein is CASSVGGGGGYEQYF.

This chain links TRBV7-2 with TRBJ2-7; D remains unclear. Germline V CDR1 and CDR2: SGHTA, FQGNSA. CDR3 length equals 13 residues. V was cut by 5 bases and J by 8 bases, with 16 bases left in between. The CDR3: CASSNPTLPKQYF. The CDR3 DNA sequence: TGTGCCAGCAGCAACCCGACATTACCTAAGCAGTACTTC.

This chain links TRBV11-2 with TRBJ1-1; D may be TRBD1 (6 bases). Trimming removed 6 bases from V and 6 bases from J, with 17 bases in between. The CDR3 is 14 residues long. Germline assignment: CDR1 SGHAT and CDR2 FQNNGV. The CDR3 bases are TGTGCCAGCAGTTCCCAGGGGTTTTATCCTGAAGCTTTCTTT. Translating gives CASSSQGFYPEAFF.

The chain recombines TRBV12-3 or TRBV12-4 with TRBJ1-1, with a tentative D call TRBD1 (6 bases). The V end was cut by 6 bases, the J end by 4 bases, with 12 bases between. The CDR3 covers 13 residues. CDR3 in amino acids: CASRLPDSTEAFF. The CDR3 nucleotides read TGTGCCAGCAGACTCCCGGACAGCACTGAAGCTTTCTTT.

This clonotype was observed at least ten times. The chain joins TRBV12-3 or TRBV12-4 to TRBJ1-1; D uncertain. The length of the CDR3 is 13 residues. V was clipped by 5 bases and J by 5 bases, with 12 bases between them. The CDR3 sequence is CASSPDLGTEAFF. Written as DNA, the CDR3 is TGTGCCAGCAGTCCAGACTTGGGAACTGAAGCTTTCTTT.

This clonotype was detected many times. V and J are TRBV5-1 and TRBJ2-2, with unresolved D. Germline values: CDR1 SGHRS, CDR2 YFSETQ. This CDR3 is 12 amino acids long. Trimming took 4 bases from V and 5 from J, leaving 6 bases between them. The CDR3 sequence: CASSEATGELFF. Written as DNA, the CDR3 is TGCGCCAGCAGCGAGGCGACCGGGGAGCTGTTTTTT.

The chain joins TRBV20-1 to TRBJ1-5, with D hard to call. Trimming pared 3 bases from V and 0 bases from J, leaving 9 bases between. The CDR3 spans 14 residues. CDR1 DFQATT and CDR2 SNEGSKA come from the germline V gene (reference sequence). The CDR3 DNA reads TGCAGTGCTAGGGTGGAATATAGCAATCAGCCCCAGCATTTT. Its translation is CSARVEYSNQPQHF.

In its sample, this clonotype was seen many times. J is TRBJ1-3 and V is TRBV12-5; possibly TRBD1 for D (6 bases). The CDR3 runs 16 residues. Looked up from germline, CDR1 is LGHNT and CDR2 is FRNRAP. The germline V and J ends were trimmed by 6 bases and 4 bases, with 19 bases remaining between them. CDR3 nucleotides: TGTGCTAGTGGGCTAACCCTTAACAGGGACGGAAACACCATATATTTT. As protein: CASGLTLNRDGNTIYF.

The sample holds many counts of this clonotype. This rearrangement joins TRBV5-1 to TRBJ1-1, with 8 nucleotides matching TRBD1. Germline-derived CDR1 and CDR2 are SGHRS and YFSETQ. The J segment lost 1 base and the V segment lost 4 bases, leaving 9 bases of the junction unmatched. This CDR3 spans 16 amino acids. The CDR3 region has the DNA TGCGCCAGCAGCACAGGGACAGGAGACACGAACACTGAAGCTTTCTTT. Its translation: CASSTGTGDTNTEAFF.